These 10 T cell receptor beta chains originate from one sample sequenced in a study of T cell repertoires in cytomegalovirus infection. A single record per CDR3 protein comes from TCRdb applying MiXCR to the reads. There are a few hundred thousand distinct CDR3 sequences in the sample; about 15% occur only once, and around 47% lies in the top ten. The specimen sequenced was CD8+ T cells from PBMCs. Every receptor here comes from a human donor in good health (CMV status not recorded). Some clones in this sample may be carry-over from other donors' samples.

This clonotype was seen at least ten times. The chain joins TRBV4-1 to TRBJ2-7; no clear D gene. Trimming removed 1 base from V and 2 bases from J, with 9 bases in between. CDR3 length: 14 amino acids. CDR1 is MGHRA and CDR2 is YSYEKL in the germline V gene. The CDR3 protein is CASSQGFTAYEQYF. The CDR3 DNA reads TGCGCCAGCAGCCAAGGGTTCACGGCCTACGAGCAGTACTTC.

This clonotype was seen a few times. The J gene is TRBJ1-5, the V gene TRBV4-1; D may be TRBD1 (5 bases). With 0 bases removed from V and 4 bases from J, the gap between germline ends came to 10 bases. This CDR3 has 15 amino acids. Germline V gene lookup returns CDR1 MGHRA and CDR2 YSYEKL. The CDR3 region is CASSQDAGGNQPQHF. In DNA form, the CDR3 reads TGCGCCAGCAGCCAAGATGCGGGGGGTAATCAGCCCCAGCATTTT.

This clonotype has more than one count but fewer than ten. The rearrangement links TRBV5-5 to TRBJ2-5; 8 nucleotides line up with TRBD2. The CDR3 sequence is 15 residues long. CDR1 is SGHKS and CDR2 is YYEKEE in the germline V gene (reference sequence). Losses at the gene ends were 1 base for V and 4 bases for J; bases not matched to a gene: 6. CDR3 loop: CASSLTGGTGETQYF. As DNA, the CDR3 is TGTGCCAGCAGCTTGACGGGGGGGACCGGAGAGACCCAGTACTTC. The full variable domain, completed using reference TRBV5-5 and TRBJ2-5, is DAGVTQSPTHLIKTRGQQVTLRCSPISGHKSVSWYQQVLGQGPQFIFQYYEKEERGRGNFPDRFSARQFPNYSSELNVNALLLGDSALYLCASSLTGGTGETQYFGPGTRLLVL.

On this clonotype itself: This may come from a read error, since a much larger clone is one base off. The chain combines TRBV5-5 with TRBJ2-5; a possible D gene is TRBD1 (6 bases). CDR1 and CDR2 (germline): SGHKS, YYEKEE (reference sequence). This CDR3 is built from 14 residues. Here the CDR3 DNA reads TGTGCCAGAAGCTCCAGGACAGATCAAGAGACCCAGTACTTC. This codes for CARSSRTDQETQYF.

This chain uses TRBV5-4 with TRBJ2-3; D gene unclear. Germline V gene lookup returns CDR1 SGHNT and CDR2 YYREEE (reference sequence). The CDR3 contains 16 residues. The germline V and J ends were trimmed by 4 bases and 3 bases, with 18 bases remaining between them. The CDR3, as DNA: TGTGCCAGCAGCCTTTCTAGTGGGGTATGGACAGATACGCAGTATTTT. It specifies CASSLSSGVWTDTQYF.

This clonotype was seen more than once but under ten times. The CDR3 reads CASSLKITFYEQYF. CDR3 DNA sequence: TGTGCCAGTAGTCTGAAGATTACGTTCTACGAGCAGTACTTC. The gene calls are TRBV19 and TRBJ2-7; D is unresolved. Germline V gene data show CDR1 as LNHDA and CDR2 as SQIVND (reference sequence). V shed 5 bases and J shed 3 bases, with 14 bases lying between them. This CDR3 comprises 14 residues.

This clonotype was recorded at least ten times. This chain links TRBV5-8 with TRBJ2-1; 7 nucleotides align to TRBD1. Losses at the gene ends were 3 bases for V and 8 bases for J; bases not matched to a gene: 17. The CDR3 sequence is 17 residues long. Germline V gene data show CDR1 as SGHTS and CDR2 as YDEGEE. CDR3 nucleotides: TGTGCCAGCAGCTCCACCACAGGGGTACAACTGTTCGATGAGCAGTTCTTC. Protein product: CASSSTTGVQLFDEQFF.

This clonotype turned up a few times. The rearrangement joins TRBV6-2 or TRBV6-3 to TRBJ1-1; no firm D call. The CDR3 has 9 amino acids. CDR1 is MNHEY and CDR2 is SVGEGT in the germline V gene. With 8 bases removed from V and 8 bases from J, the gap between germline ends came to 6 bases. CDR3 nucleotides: TGTGCCAGCGGCGAAGAAGCTTTCTTT. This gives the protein CASGEEAFF.

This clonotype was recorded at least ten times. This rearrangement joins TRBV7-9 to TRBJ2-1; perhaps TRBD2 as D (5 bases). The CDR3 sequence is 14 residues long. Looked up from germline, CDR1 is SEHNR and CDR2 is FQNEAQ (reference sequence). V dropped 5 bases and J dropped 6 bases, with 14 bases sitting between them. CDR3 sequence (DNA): TGTGCCAGCAGCGTACCAACTAGTTCCAATGAGCAGTTCTTC. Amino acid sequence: CASSVPTSSNEQFF.

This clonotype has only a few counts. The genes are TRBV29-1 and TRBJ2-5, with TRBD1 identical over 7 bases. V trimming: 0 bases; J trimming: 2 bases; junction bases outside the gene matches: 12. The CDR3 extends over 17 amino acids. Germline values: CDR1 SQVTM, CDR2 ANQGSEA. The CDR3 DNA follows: TGCAGCGTTGAAGAATATTGGGTTGGGACAGTTCAAGAGACCCAGTACTTC. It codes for CSVEEYWVGTVQETQYF. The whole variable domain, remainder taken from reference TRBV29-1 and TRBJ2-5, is SAVISQKPSRDICQRGTSLTIQCQVDSQVTMMFWYRQQPGQSLTLIATANQGSEATYESGFVIDKFPISRPNLTFSTLTVSNMSPEDSSIYLCSVEEYWVGTVQETQYFGPGTRLLVL.